The clone carrying this T cell receptor (beta chain) was picked up one time. This record belongs to a study of control samples from healthy donors and cancer patients. The CDR3 runs to 12 residues. V was clipped by 7 bases and J by 6 bases, with 7 bases between them. Germline lookup yields CDR1 MNHEY and CDR2 SVGAGI. The method was immunoSEQ multiplex PCR; TCRdb's version includes in-frame clones alone and lacks a portion of them. Of over 100,000 clones in the sample, about 90% are singletons; the top ten hold around 2.1%. What was sequenced was blood. The V gene is TRBV6-5, the J gene TRBJ1-6, with no clear D. The sequence was obtained from a woman between 50 and 59 years old in good health. CDR3 sequence (DNA): TGTGCCAGCATGGGGTTTAATTCACCCCTCCACTTT. Translated: CASMGFNSPLHF.